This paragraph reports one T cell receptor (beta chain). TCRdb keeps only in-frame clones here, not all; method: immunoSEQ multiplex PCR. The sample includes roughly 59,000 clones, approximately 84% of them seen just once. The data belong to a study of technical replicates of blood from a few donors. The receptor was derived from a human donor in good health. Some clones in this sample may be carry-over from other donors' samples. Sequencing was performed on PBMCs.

CDR3 amino acids: CASSLEALNTEAFF. In nucleotides, the CDR3 is TGTGCCAGCAGCCTCGAGGCCCTAAACACTGAAGCTTTCTTT. The chain carries TRBV7-3 and TRBJ1-1, with unresolved D. Germline CDR1 is SGHTA and CDR2 is FQGTGA. V dropped 5 bases and J dropped 2 bases, with 12 bases sitting between them. The CDR3 extends over 14 amino acids.